The clone carrying this T cell receptor (beta chain) was picked up many times. The antigen remains undetermined. This sample was included in a study of T cells in Graves' hyperthyroidism and ophthalmopathy. There were TCR beta CDR3 regions amplified from RNA transcripts. The HTBI primer set served for first-round RT-PCR of the TCR CDR3. TCRdb ran MiXCR on the multiplex PCR reads and lists one entry per CDR3 protein. The data hold some 460,000 distinct CDR3 sequences, with approximately 14% observed a single time. Study-level points and caveats: Most clonotypes expanded in the thyroid (above 0.001) were also present in blood.

These patients, aged 18 to 65, had recently diagnosed hyperthyroidism lasting under 2 months. Sequencing input: blood. This clonotype was sampled from a woman aged 18 to 35 with Graves' hyperthyroidism.

CDR3 nucleotides: TGTGCCAGCAGCGGGACAGGGCTGACACCCCTCCACTTT. This encodes CASSGTGLTPLHF. V gene TRBV28 combines with J gene TRBJ1-6; TRBD1 agrees at 9 bases. The trim removed 6 bases at V and 11 bases at J, leaving 5 bases unmatched. The CDR3 covers 13 residues. The germline V gene encodes CDR1 MDHEN and CDR2 SYDVKM. Full variable domain (outside the CDR3, taken from reference TRBV28 and TRBJ1-6): DVKVTQSSRYLVKRTGEKVFLECVQDMDHENMFWYRQDPGLGLRLIYFSYDVKMKEKGDIPEGYSVSREKKERFSLILESASTNQTSMYLCASSGTGLTPLHFGNGTRLTVT.